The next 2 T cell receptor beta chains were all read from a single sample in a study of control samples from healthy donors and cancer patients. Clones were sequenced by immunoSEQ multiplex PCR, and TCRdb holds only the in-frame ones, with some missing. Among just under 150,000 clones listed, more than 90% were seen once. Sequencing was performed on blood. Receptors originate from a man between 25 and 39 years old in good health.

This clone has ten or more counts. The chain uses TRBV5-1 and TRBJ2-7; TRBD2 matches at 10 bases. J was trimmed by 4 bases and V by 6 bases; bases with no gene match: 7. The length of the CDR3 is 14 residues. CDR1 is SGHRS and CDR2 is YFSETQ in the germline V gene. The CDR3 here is CASKPSGGGYEQYF. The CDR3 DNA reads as TGCGCCAGCAAACCTAGCGGGGGCGGTTACGAGCAGTACTTC.

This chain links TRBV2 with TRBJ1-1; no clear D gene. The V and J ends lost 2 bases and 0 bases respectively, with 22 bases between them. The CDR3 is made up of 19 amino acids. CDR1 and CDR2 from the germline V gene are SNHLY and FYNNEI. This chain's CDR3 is CASSENPGGSFPMNTEAFF. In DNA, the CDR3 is TGTGCCAGCAGTGAAAACCCCGGTGGTTCCTTTCCCATGAACACTGAAGCTTTCTTT.